These T cell receptor beta chains were read from a single sample in a study of blood T cell repertoires in COVID-19. Here immunoSEQ multiplex PCR was the method, and the copy in TCRdb shows in-frame clones only, minus some. This sample has 200,000 to 250,000 clones, with 75% to 90% found just once. Sequencing input: PBMCs or T cells enriched from blood (not recorded which). All receptors derive from a man younger than 45 who had recovered from COVID-19. Both conserved end residues are part of each CDR3. The order of the fields is V gene, J gene, D gene, clone size, CDR3 DNA, CDR3 protein. D genes are given only for firm matches. Size tells how often a clone was seen (once, few, many) or the class of an expanded clone, and some rows leave it out.

V gene: TRBV5-6
J gene: TRBJ2-6
D gene: .
clone size: once
CDR3 DNA: TGTGCCAGCAGCTTTCCGTTAGCTGGGGCCAACGTCCTGACTTTC
CDR3 protein: CASSFPLAGANVLTF

V gene: TRBV5-1
J gene: TRBJ2-6
D gene: .
clone size: .
CDR3 DNA: TGCGCCAGCAGCAATAGCTCTGGGGCCAACGTCCTGACTTTC
CDR3 protein: CASSNSSGANVLTF

V gene: TRBV6-5
J gene: TRBJ1-4
D gene: .
clone size: .
CDR3 DNA: TGTGCCAGCAGAGTAAGTCTCCGAGAGGATGAAAAACTGTTTTTT
CDR3 protein: CASRVSLREDEKLFF

V gene: TRBV2
J gene: TRBJ2-7
D gene: TRBD2
clone size: once
CDR3 DNA: TGTGCCAGCAGTGTGGGCGGGGGGCCCACCTACGAGCAGTACTTC
CDR3 protein: CASSVGGGPTYEQYF

V gene: TRBV18
J gene: TRBJ1-2
D gene: .
clone size: .
CDR3 DNA: TGTGCCAGCTCACCAACCGGGGAAAATTGGTATGGCTACACCTTC
CDR3 protein: CASSPTGENWYGYTF

V gene: TRBV27
J gene: TRBJ1-3
D gene: .
clone size: .
CDR3 DNA: TGTGCCAGCCGGGGGGCGGGTGGAAACACCATATATTTT
CDR3 protein: CASRGAGGNTIYF

V gene: TRBV10-3
J gene: TRBJ2-7
D gene: .
clone size: .
CDR3 DNA: TGTGCCATCAGTGAAGGCGGCGGCAACGCGGGGAGGGAGCAGTACTTC
CDR3 protein: CAISEGGGNAGREQYF

V gene: TRBV7-9
J gene: TRBJ2-1
D gene: .
clone size: .
CDR3 DNA: TGTGCCAGCAGCTCAAAGGGGAATGAGCAGTTCTTC
CDR3 protein: CASSSKGNEQFF

V gene: TRBV18
J gene: TRBJ1-5
D gene: TRBD1
clone size: once
CDR3 DNA: TGTGCCAGCTCACGACAGGGGGTTAACGGACAGCCCCAGCATTTT
CDR3 protein: CASSRQGVNGQPQHF

V gene: TRBV6-5
J gene: TRBJ1-6
D gene: .
clone size: .
CDR3 DNA: TGTGCCAGCAGTTACTCTAACAGCCCCTCTAATTCACCCCTCCACTTT
CDR3 protein: CASSYSNSPSNSPLHF

V gene: TRBV11-2
J gene: TRBJ1-2
D gene: .
clone size: once
CDR3 DNA: TGTGCCAGCAGCTTACGCAGTTATGGCTACACCTTC
CDR3 protein: CASSLRSYGYTF

V gene: TRBV25-1
J gene: TRBJ2-7
D gene: TRBD2
clone size: .
CDR3 DNA: TGTGCCAGCACCCAGGGACTATACGAGCAGTACTTC
CDR3 protein: CASTQGLYEQYF

V gene: TRBV10-1
J gene: TRBJ2-2
D gene: .
clone size: .
CDR3 DNA: TGCGCCAGCAGTGGAGGAAGCGCCGGGGAGCTGTTTTTT
CDR3 protein: CASSGGSAGELFF

V gene: TRBV13
J gene: TRBJ1-1
D gene: .
clone size: few
CDR3 DNA: TGTGCCAGCAGCTCCATATCTTACTGGAACACTGAAGCTTTCTTT
CDR3 protein: CASSSISYWNTEAFF

V gene: TRBV9
J gene: TRBJ1-1
D gene: TRBD1
clone size: .
CDR3 DNA: TGTGCCAGCAGCCGCGCACAGGGGGCTGCTGAAGCTTTCTTT
CDR3 protein: CASSRAQGAAEAFF

V gene: TRBV25-1
J gene: TRBJ1-3
D gene: .
clone size: .
CDR3 DNA: TGTGCCAGCAGATCGGGAGGCTCTGGAAACACCATATATTTT
CDR3 protein: CASRSGGSGNTIYF

V gene: TRBV6-2/TRBV6-3
J gene: TRBJ2-3
D gene: TRBD2
clone size: few
CDR3 DNA: TGTGCCAGCAGCAAAAGCGGGACGCTGGCGCAGTATTTT
CDR3 protein: CASSKSGTLAQYF

V gene: TRBV28
J gene: TRBJ2-2
D gene: .
clone size: once
CDR3 DNA: TGTGCCAGCAGAGAGTACACCGGGGAGCTGTTTTTT
CDR3 protein: CASREYTGELFF

V gene: TRBV4-1
J gene: TRBJ2-3
D gene: TRBD2
clone size: .
CDR3 DNA: TGCGCCAGCAGCCAAGATCGACGGGGGGGCTACACAGATACGCAGTATTTT
CDR3 protein: CASSQDRRGGYTDTQYF

V gene: TRBV7-6
J gene: TRBJ2-2
D gene: .
clone size: .
CDR3 DNA: TGTGCCAGCAGCTCTCCTGGACAGTTCTACACCGGGGAGCTGTTTTTT
CDR3 protein: CASSSPGQFYTGELFF

V gene: TRBV7-6
J gene: TRBJ2-2
D gene: .
clone size: .
CDR3 DNA: TGTGCCAGCAGCTTAGCCACTCTAGCGAACACCGGGGAGCTGTTTTTT
CDR3 protein: CASSLATLANTGELFF

V gene: TRBV7-9
J gene: TRBJ1-1
D gene: TRBD1
clone size: .
CDR3 DNA: TGTGCCAGCAGCCATCCGGGACAGGGGGCTGAAGCTTTCTTT
CDR3 protein: CASSHPGQGAEAFF

V gene: TRBV4-1
J gene: TRBJ1-2
D gene: TRBD1
clone size: .
CDR3 DNA: TGCGCCAGCAGCCAAGCAGGACAGGCTGATGGCTACACCTTC
CDR3 protein: CASSQAGQADGYTF

V gene: TRBV27
J gene: TRBJ1-1
D gene: .
clone size: .
CDR3 DNA: TGTGCCAGCAGCCGATATGACAGGCCGAACACTGAAGCTTTCTTT
CDR3 protein: CASSRYDRPNTEAFF

V gene: TRBV5-1
J gene: TRBJ1-1
D gene: TRBD1
clone size: .
CDR3 DNA: TGCGCCAGCATCCGGGCCCCGGGACAGACTAACACTGAAGCTTTCTTT
CDR3 protein: CASIRAPGQTNTEAFF

V gene: TRBV5-8
J gene: TRBJ1-5
D gene: TRBD1
clone size: .
CDR3 DNA: TGTGCCAGCAGCTTGCTTAAAGGGACAGGGGGCTCGAATCAGCCCCAGCATTTT
CDR3 protein: CASSLLKGTGGSNQPQHF

V gene: TRBV30
J gene: TRBJ2-5
D gene: TRBD2
clone size: .
CDR3 DNA: TGTGCCTGGAGTCCCCAGCGGGGGCGCCAAGAGACCCAGTACTTC
CDR3 protein: CAWSPQRGRQETQYF

V gene: TRBV6-5
J gene: TRBJ1-4
D gene: .
clone size: .
CDR3 DNA: TGTGCCAGCAGCTGGCTTGGAGCTAATGAAAAACTGTTTTTT
CDR3 protein: CASSWLGANEKLFF

V gene: TRBV2
J gene: TRBJ2-1
D gene: TRBD2
clone size: .
CDR3 DNA: TGTGCCAGCAGTGAGGGACTAGCGGGGGGCAATGAGCAGTTCTTC
CDR3 protein: CASSEGLAGGNEQFF

V gene: TRBV27
J gene: TRBJ2-5
D gene: .
clone size: .
CDR3 DNA: TGTGCCAGCAGTTCGGGACTTTACGGAGAGACCCAGTACTTC
CDR3 protein: CASSSGLYGETQYF

V gene: TRBV6-2/TRBV6-3
J gene: TRBJ1-6
D gene: .
clone size: .
CDR3 DNA: TGTGCCAGCAGCGCGCAGGGGTTGGGTTCACCCCTCCACTTT
CDR3 protein: CASSAQGLGSPLHF

V gene: TRBV15
J gene: TRBJ2-7
D gene: .
clone size: .
CDR3 DNA: TGTGCCACCAGCAGAACCATCGACAGCGACTCCTACGAGCAGTACTTC
CDR3 protein: CATSRTIDSDSYEQYF

V gene: TRBV20-1
J gene: TRBJ2-1
D gene: TRBD2
clone size: .
CDR3 DNA: TGCAGTGCTAGTCGGCTAGCGGGGCGGGTTGAGCAGTTCTTC
CDR3 protein: CSASRLAGRVEQFF

V gene: TRBV4-3
J gene: TRBJ2-2
D gene: .
clone size: .
CDR3 DNA: TGCGCCAGCAGCCAAGTAATTACGGGGTTCGGGGAGCTGTTTTTT
CDR3 protein: CASSQVITGFGELFF

V gene: TRBV11-2
J gene: TRBJ2-1
D gene: .
clone size: .
CDR3 DNA: TGTGCCAGCAGCTTAGAGTCGTACAATGAGCAGTTCTTC
CDR3 protein: CASSLESYNEQFF

V gene: TRBV7-9
J gene: TRBJ2-5
D gene: .
clone size: .
CDR3 DNA: TGTGCCAGCAGCTTAGGTTCGGGGACACAAGAGACCCAGTACTTC
CDR3 protein: CASSLGSGTQETQYF

V gene: TRBV30
J gene: TRBJ2-3
D gene: .
clone size: .
CDR3 DNA: TGTGCCTGGAGTGTACGTTGGGGCTATCAGACAGATACGCAGTATTTT
CDR3 protein: CAWSVRWGYQTDTQYF

V gene: TRBV10-3
J gene: TRBJ2-2
D gene: .
clone size: .
CDR3 DNA: TGTGCCATCAGTGCCGGGGATGGGTACACCGGGGAGCTGTTTTTT
CDR3 protein: CAISAGDGYTGELFF

V gene: TRBV3-1/TRBV3-2
J gene: TRBJ1-1
D gene: .
clone size: few
CDR3 DNA: TGTGCCAGCAGCCCCCGGGACACGGAACATGGTACTTTCTTT
CDR3 protein: CASSPRDTEHGTFF

V gene: TRBV4-3
J gene: TRBJ2-7
D gene: .
clone size: .
CDR3 DNA: TGCGCCAGCAGCCAAGAACGAGTTTCCTACGAGCAGTACTTC
CDR3 protein: CASSQERVSYEQYF

V gene: TRBV24-1
J gene: TRBJ1-1
D gene: .
clone size: .
CDR3 DNA: TGTGCCACCAGTGACCCCGACAAAGCTTTCTTT
CDR3 protein: CATSDPDKAFF

V gene: TRBV2
J gene: TRBJ1-2
D gene: TRBD1
clone size: .
CDR3 DNA: TGTGCCAGCAGTGGGGACAGGTATGGCTACACCTTC
CDR3 protein: CASSGDRYGYTF